This record looks at one TCR beta chain sequence and its context. The V gene's germline CDR1 is MNHEY and CDR2 SMNVEV (reference sequence). The CDR3 covers 13 residues. V lost 5 bases and J 3 bases, leaving 8 bases between the germline ends. This sample was taken from a study of cytomegalovirus exposure and HLA in healthy donors. The PCR made use of 60 Vbeta and 13 Jbeta primers. Data came from immunoSEQ multiplex PCR; TCRdb stores just in-frame clones and leaves some out. This sample has some 65,000 clones, with roughly 80% found just once. Material for sequencing was PBMCs. The gene calls are TRBV27 and TRBJ1-5; D is uncertain. This sequence was found in a girl aged 10 to 17 in good health and CMV-seropositive. The CDR3 loop is CASSTQDNQPQHF. The CDR3 nucleotides are TGTGCCAGCAGTACACAAGACAATCAGCCCCAGCATTTT.